This TCR beta chain originates from a study of metastatic and nonmetastatic thyroid tumors. At the level of the study: It was across blood and tumor or nodule tissue from malignant and benign thyroid patients that repertoires were compared.

This clone was detected a few times. Its target is not known. A single base separates this from a much larger clone, so it may be a read error. CDR3 length: 15 residues. Germline V lookup: CDR1 SGHRS, CDR2 YFSETQ. In the source study's methods: Differences in CDR3 between clinicopathological groups were drawn on to build a classifier intended to discriminate distant-metastatic papillary thyroid cancer patients. TCRdb re-called clones from the PCR reads using MiXCR. For this entry, the V and J calls and clone size follow TCRdb and not the study's own pipeline. The sample has about 31,000 clones, under 20% seen once. Study-level results: The study reportedly found significantly higher TCR beta diversity in malignant thyroid tumors than benign nodules, in blood and tumor.

Each patient went into thyroid surgery without having received any treatment. This clonotype originated in a female donor with papillary thyroid cancer or a benign thyroid nodule (not recorded which). Some clones in this sample may be carry-over from other donors' samples. V and J are TRBV5-1 and TRBJ2-3; tentative D call: TRBD2 (6 bases). The sample was blood. In nucleotides, the CDR3 is TGCGCCAGCACGCCCACGGGAGCCCCCCCAGATACGCAGTGTTTT. Translated, it gives CASTPTGAPPDTQCF.